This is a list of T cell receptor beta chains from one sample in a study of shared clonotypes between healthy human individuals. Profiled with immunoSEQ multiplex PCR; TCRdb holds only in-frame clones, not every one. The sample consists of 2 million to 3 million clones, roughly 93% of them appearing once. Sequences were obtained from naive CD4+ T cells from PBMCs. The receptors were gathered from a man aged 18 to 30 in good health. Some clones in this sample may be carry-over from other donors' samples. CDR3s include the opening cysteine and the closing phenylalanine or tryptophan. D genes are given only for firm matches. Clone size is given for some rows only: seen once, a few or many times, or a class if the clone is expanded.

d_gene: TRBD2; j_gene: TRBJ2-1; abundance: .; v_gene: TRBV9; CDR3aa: CASSPRGSGNYAYNEQFF; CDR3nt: TGTGCCAGCAGCCCCCGGGGTAGCGGGAACTACGCCTACAATGAGCAGTTCTTC
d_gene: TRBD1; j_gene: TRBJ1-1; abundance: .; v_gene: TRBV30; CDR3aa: CAWAVQGAFTEAFF; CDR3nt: TGTGCCTGGGCAGTACAGGGGGCTTTCACTGAAGCTTTCTTT
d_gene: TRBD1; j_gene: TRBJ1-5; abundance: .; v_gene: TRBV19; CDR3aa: CASSIMTGTGNQPQHF; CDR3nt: TGTGCCAGTAGTATAATGACCGGGACAGGGAATCAGCCCCAGCATTTT
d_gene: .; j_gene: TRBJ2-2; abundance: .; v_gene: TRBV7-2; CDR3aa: CASSFLGNTGELFF; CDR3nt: TGTGCCAGCAGCTTTCTAGGGAACACCGGGGAGCTGTTTTTT
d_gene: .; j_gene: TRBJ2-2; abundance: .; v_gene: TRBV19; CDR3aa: CASSTFPGFYQGKTGELFF; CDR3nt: TGTGCCAGTAGTACCTTCCCGGGATTTTACCAGGGGAAAACCGGGGAGCTGTTTTTT
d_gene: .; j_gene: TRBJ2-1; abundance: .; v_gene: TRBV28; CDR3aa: CASSFRLDDYNEQFF; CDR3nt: TGTGCCAGCAGTTTTAGACTTGATGACTACAATGAGCAGTTCTTC
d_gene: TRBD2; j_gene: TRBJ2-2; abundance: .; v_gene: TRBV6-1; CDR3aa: CASTAGVFTGELFF; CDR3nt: TGTGCCAGCACCGCGGGAGTCTTCACCGGGGAGCTGTTTTTT
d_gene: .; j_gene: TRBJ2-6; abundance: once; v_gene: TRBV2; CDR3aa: CASTGSWGIDVLTF; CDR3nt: TGTGCCAGCACCGGCTCGTGGGGTATTGACGTCCTGACTTTC
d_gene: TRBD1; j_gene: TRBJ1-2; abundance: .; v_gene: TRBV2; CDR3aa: CASIRGNYGYTF; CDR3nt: TGTGCCAGCATCAGGGGGAACTATGGCTACACCTTC
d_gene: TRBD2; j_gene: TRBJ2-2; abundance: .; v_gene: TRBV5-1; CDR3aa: CASSLVPGRISTGELFF; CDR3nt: TGCGCCAGCAGCTTGGTCCCCGGGAGGATCTCTACCGGGGAGCTGTTTTTT
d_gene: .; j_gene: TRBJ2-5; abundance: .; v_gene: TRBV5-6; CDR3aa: CASSPGPQETQYF; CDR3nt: TGTGCCAGCAGCCCGGGGCCCCAAGAGACCCAGTACTTC
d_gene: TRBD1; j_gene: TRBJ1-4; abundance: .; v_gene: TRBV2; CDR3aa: CASRGGQGASNEKLFF; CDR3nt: TGTGCCAGCAGGGGTGGACAGGGAGCGTCTAATGAAAAACTGTTTTTT
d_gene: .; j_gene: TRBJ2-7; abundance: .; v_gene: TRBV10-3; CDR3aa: CASSAGTSYEQYF; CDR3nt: TGTGCCAGCTCCGCGGGGACATCCTACGAGCAGTACTTC
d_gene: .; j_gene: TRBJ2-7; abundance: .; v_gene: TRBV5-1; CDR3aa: CASSSLLNSYEQYF; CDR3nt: TGCGCCAGCAGCTCTTTACTGAATTCCTACGAGCAGTACTTC
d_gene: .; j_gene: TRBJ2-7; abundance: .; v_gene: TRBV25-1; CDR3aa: CASSKTVSSYEQYF; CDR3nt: TGTGCCAGCAGTAAGACCGTGAGCTCCTACGAGCAGTACTTC
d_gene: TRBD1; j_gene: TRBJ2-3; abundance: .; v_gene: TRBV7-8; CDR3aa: CASSPVTGGDPDTQYF; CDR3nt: TGTGCCAGCAGCCCCGTAACAGGGGGCGACCCCGATACGCAGTATTTT
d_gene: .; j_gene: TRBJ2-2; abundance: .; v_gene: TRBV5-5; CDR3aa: CASSLLLRNTGELFF; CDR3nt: TGTGCCAGCAGCTTGTTACTTCGGAACACCGGGGAGCTGTTTTTT
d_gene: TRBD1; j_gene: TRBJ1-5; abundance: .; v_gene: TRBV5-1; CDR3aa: CASSLTGEGQPQHF; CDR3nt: TGCGCCAGCAGCTTGACAGGGGAGGGTCAGCCCCAGCATTTT
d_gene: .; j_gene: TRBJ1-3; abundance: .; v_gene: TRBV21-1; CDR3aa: CASSKALEVDRGPGNTIYF; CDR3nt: TGTGCCAGCAGCAAAGCGCTAGAGGTCGACAGGGGGCCTGGAAACACCATATATTTT
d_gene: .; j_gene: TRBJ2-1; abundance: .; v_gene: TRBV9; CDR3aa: CASSVELPQGDEQFF; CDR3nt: TGTGCCAGCAGCGTAGAGCTCCCCCAGGGCGATGAGCAGTTCTTC
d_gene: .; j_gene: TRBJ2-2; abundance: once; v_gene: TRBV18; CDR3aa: CASSPPSGYTGELFF; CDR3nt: TGTGCCAGCTCACCACCTTCCGGGTACACCGGGGAGCTGTTTTTT
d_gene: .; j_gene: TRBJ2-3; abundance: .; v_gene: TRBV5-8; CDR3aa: CASSLDGRITDTQYF; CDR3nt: TGTGCCAGCAGCTTGGACGGCAGGATCACAGATACGCAGTATTTT
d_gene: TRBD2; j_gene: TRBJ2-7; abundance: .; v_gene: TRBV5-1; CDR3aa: CASSFPAGGRDEQYF; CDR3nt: TGCGCCAGCAGCTTCCCAGCGGGAGGTCGAGACGAGCAGTACTTC
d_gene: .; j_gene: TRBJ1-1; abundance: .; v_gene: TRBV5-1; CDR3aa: CASSLGGAFAPVNTEAFF; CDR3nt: TGCGCCAGCAGCTTGGGGGGGGCCTTCGCCCCTGTGAACACTGAAGCTTTCTTT
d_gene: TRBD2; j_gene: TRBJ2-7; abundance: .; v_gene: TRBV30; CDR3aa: CATTSGLAKPSYEQYF; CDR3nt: TGTGCCACTACATCGGGACTAGCAAAACCCTCCTACGAGCAGTACTTC
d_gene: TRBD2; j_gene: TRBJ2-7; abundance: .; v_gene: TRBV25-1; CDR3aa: CASSDYASGRAIGYEQYF; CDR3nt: TGTGCCAGCAGTGATTATGCTAGCGGGAGGGCGATTGGATACGAGCAGTACTTC
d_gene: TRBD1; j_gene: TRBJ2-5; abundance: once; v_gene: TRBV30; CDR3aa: CAWSQQQGLWETQYF; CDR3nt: TGTGCCTGGAGTCAACAACAGGGGCTCTGGGAGACCCAGTACTTC
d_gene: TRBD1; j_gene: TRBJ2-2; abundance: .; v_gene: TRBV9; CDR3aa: CASSATGVVTGELFF; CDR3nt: TGTGCCAGCAGCGCCACAGGGGTCGTCACCGGGGAGCTGTTTTTT
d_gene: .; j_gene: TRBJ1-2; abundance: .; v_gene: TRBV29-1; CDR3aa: CSVDPARGDYGYTF; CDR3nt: TGCAGCGTTGACCCCGCTCGGGGAGACTATGGCTACACCTTC
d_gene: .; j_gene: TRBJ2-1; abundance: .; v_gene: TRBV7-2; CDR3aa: CASSLMTYSNEQFF; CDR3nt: TGTGCCAGCAGCTTAATGACGTACTCAAATGAGCAGTTCTTC
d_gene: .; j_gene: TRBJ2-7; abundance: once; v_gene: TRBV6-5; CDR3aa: CASTSLGSYEQYF; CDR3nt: TGTGCCAGCACCTCCCTAGGGTCCTACGAGCAGTACTTC
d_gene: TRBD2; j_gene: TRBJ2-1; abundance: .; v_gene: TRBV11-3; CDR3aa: CASSLGTSGRADEQFF; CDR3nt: TGTGCCAGCAGCTTAGGGACTAGCGGGAGGGCCGATGAGCAGTTCTTC
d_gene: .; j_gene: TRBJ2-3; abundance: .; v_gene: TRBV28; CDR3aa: CASSRLGSRTDTQYF; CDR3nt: TGTGCCAGCAGTCGACTAGGGTCTCGCACAGATACGCAGTATTTT